The 31 T cell receptor beta chains below come from one sample, sequenced in a study of blood T cell repertoires in COVID-19. Clones were sequenced by immunoSEQ multiplex PCR, and TCRdb holds only the in-frame ones, with some missing. The sample includes tens of thousands of clones, about nine tenths seen only once; the top ten take roughly 28%. Input material: peripheral blood. These receptors all come from a woman of 80 years or more with active or convalescent COVID-19.

This chain uses TRBV19 with TRBJ1-1; weak D call: TRBD1 (6 bases). The CDR3 consists of 13 residues. Germline assignment: CDR1 LNHDA and CDR2 SQIVND (reference sequence). Trimming took 2 bases from V and 6 from J, leaving 10 bases between them. Here the CDR3 DNA reads TGTGCCAGTAGTATACCCCCAGGGGCTGAAGCTTTCTTT. This translates into CASSIPPGAEAFF.

In its sample, this clone was seen a few times. V and J are TRBV16 and TRBJ2-7; D ambiguous. CDR1 KGHSY and CDR2 FQNENV come from the germline V gene. Trimming pared 0 bases from V and 3 bases from J, leaving 12 bases between. The CDR3 spans 15 residues. The CDR3 region has the DNA TGTGCCAGCAGCCAATCGAGGCAGATCGGCTACGAGCAGTACTTC. Encoded protein: CASSQSRQIGYEQYF.

The genes are TRBV10-1 and TRBJ1-2; TRBD1 might be the D (6 bases). This CDR3 is built from 14 residues. CDR1 WNHNN and CDR2 SYGVQD come from the germline V gene (reference sequence). V lost 0 bases, J lost 13 bases, and 18 bases lay in between. The CDR3 coding sequence is TGCGCCAGCAGTGAGTCGAGATCGGGGCAGGGGATCACCTTC. It translates to CASSESRSGQGITF.

The rearrangement links TRBV19 to TRBJ1-1, with 9 bases identical to TRBD1. V dropped 11 bases and J dropped 0; count of bases not matched to a gene: 13. In germline, CDR1 is LNHDA, CDR2 SQIVND (reference sequence). The CDR3 loop spans 16 amino acids. The CDR3 DNA reads as TGTGCCTCTCACCCCGGGACAGGGCTTATGAACACTGAAGCTTTCTTT. Translation gives CASHPGTGLMNTEAFF.

This chain connects TRBV28 to TRBJ1-6; D is undetermined. The CDR3 runs to 15 residues. Trimming cost V 2 bases and J 10 bases, with 15 bases left between them. The germline CDR1 and CDR2 sequences are MDHEN and SYDVKM. The CDR3 nucleotides are TGTGCCAGCAGTTTAGCGGAGGTTAGGAGATCACCCCTCCACTTT. The encoded protein is CASSLAEVRRSPLHF. Variable domain in full (rest from reference TRBV28 and TRBJ1-6): DVKVTQSSRYLVKRTGEKVFLECVQDMDHENMFWYRQDPGLGLRLIYFSYDVKMKEKGDIPEGYSVSREKKERFSLILESASTNQTSMYLCASSLAEVRRSPLHFGNGTRLTVT.

The genes are TRBV10-3 and TRBJ2-3; TRBD1 agrees at 7 bases. The germline gives CDR1 ENHRY, CDR2 SYGVKD. Trimming at V came to 3 bases and at J to 5 bases, leaving 2 bases not matched to a gene. The CDR3 sequence is 13 residues long. The CDR3 nucleotides read TGTGCCATCAGTGACCACAGGGGAGATACGCAGTATTTT. Its translation: CAISDHRGDTQYF.

This clone was seen a few times. The chain uses TRBV6-4 and TRBJ2-5, with a possible D match to TRBD2 (5 bases). Trimming removed 0 bases at V and 9 bases at J, with 11 bases between. This CDR3 has 13 residues. CDR1 and CDR2 (germline): MRHNA, SNTAGT. For the CDR3, the DNA is TGTGCCAGCAGTGACTCGCCTTCCGGGGCCCAGTACTTC. Translated: CASSDSPSGAQYF.

J is TRBJ2-5 and V is TRBV6-4; TRBD2 agrees at 14 bases. The germline CDR1 and CDR2 sequences are MRHNA and SNTAGT. V gave up 2 bases and J gave up 5 bases; unmatched junction bases: 16. CDR3 size: 20 residues. CDR3 DNA sequence: TGTGCCAGCAGTGACCCACCCGGGCGGACTAGCGGGGGGATGTGGGAGACCCAGTACTTC. Translated, it gives CASSDPPGRTSGGMWETQYF.

This clone came up once. The V and J genes are TRBV30 and TRBJ1-2, with D possibly being TRBD1 (5 bases). Trimming removed 1 base at V and 4 bases at J, with 16 bases between. Germline loops: CDR1 GTSNPN, CDR2 SVGIG (reference sequence). The length of the CDR3 is 15 residues. The CDR3 nucleotides are TGTGCCTGGAGTGCTCGACAGAAGACAGTCTATGGCTACACCTTC. This codes for CAWSARQKTVYGYTF.

The J gene is TRBJ2-3, the V gene TRBV27; D is possibly TRBD1 (6 bases). CDR1 is MNHEY, CDR2 SMNVEV, per germline (reference sequence). The CDR3 is made up of 16 amino acids. Trimming cost V 4 bases and J 2 bases, with 16 bases left between them. CDR3 sequence reads: CASSWLRGSVTDTQYF. The CDR3 coding sequence is TGTGCCAGCAGTTGGCTCAGGGGATCCGTCACAGATACGCAGTATTTT.

V is TRBV30 and J is TRBJ2-3; D might be TRBD2 (6 bases). Germline CDR1 GTSNPN, CDR2 SVGIG (reference sequence). V was trimmed by 0 bases and J by 3 bases, leaving 10 bases between them. The length of the CDR3 is 14 residues. Written as DNA, the CDR3 is TGTGCCTGGAGTGTACTAGCCCTTACAGATACGCAGTATTTT. Its translation is CAWSVLALTDTQYF.

This chain joins TRBV5-4 and TRBJ2-1; TRBD1 agrees at 8 bases. The CDR3 consists of 16 residues. Trimming at V came to 0 bases and at J to 4 bases, leaving 6 bases not matched to a gene. Germline loops: CDR1 SGHNT, CDR2 YYREEE (reference sequence). This chain's CDR3 is CASSLDQGQAYNEQFF. In DNA, the CDR3 is TGTGCCAGCAGCTTGGATCAGGGACAGGCGTACAATGAGCAGTTCTTC.

This chain connects TRBV27 to TRBJ2-1; D gene ambiguous. CDR3 size: 14 residues. The germline V and J ends were trimmed by 1 base and 8 bases, with 12 bases remaining between them. The germline V gene has CDR1 MNHEY and CDR2 SMNVEV (reference sequence). CDR3 in DNA: TGTGCCAGCAGTTTATGGGCGAGAGCCGATGAGCAGTTCTTC. It translates to CASSLWARADEQFF.

V and J are TRBV3-1 (or the pseudogene TRBV3-2) and TRBJ1-5; D not certain. Per the germline V gene, CDR1 is LGHDT and CDR2 is YNNKEL (reference sequence). This CDR3 comprises 14 residues. V was pared by 5 bases and J by 4 bases, with 12 bases between. CDR3 protein: CASSFRGRNQPQHF. DNA of the CDR3: TGTGCCAGCAGCTTTAGAGGGAGAAATCAGCCCCAGCATTTT.

The chain is built from TRBV10-3 and TRBJ2-3; 7 nucleotides agree with TRBD1. The CDR3 is made up of 14 amino acids. The V and J ends lost 2 bases and 2 bases, in that order; junction bases with no gene match: 1. Germline V gives CDR1 ENHRY, CDR2 SYGVKD. The CDR3 reads CAISEDRVTDTQYF. In DNA, the CDR3 is TGTGCCATCAGTGAGGACAGGGTCACAGATACGCAGTATTTT.

The V gene is TRBV3-1 (or the pseudogene TRBV3-2), the J gene TRBJ1-6, with D perhaps matching TRBD1 (6 bases). The CDR3 length is 17 residues. Germline V gene data show CDR1 as LGHDT and CDR2 as YNNKEL (reference sequence). V was shortened by 3 bases and J by 5 bases, with 17 bases between the two germline ends. The CDR3: CASSQVLQGIHNSPLHF. The CDR3 DNA reads TGTGCCAGCAGCCAGGTTTTACAGGGTATCCATAATTCACCCCTCCACTTT.

The chain carries TRBV10-3 and TRBJ2-7; TRBD2 is a possible D gene (6 bases). V lost 3 bases, J lost 0 bases, and 12 bases lay in between. This CDR3 is built from 15 residues. Germline V gene data show CDR1 as ENHRY and CDR2 as SYGVKD. CDR3 coding DNA: TGTGCCATCAGTGAAAGCGGGTGGAGCTCCTACGAGCAGTACTTC. It specifies CAISESGWSSYEQYF.

The chain is built from TRBV7-9 and TRBJ1-1; D gene unclear. With 5 bases removed from V and 4 bases from J, the gap between germline ends came to 14 bases. CDR1 SEHNR and CDR2 FQNEAQ come from the germline V gene (reference sequence). This CDR3 is 14 amino acids long. The DNA of the CDR3 is TGTGCCAGCAGCCGGGTAACGTCGGTCACTGAAGCTTTCTTT. It encodes CASSRVTSVTEAFF. Drawing the rest from reference TRBV7-9 and TRBJ1-1, the complete variable domain is DTGVSQNPRHKITKRGQNVTFRCDPISEHNRLYWYRQTLGQGPEFLTYFQNEAQLEKSRLLSDRFSAERPKGSFSTLEIQRTEQGDSAMYLCASSRVTSVTEAFFGQGTRLTVV.

V usage is TRBV19 and J usage is TRBJ2-2, with D unclear. The germline gives CDR1 LNHDA, CDR2 SQIVND (reference sequence). The length of the CDR3 is 14 residues. The ends were cut back, 7 bases at V and 4 bases at J, with 13 bases in the middle. CDR3 DNA sequence: TGTGCCAGTACCCCCCCGGGTGGCACCGGGGAGCTGTTTTTT. Protein product: CASTPPGGTGELFF.

The J gene is TRBJ2-2, the V gene TRBV7-2, with a possible D match to TRBD2 (6 bases). The CDR3 extends over 14 amino acids. From germline, CDR1 is SGHTA and CDR2 FQGNSA. With 3 bases removed from V and 4 bases from J, the gap between germline ends came to 9 bases. The CDR3 nucleotides read TGTGCCAGCAGCTTTGGCGGGACCACCGGGGAGCTGTTTTTT. Translation gives CASSFGGTTGELFF.

The chain couples TRBV7-2 to TRBJ2-3; 7 nucleotides agree with TRBD2. The CDR3 loop spans 14 amino acids. Germline V lookup: CDR1 SGHTA, CDR2 FQGNSA. V dropped 3 bases and J dropped 3; count of bases not matched to a gene: 3. CDR3 in amino acids: CASSFTAGTDTQYF. As DNA, the CDR3 is TGTGCCAGCAGCTTCACAGCGGGGACAGATACGCAGTATTTT. The full variable domain, rest sourced from reference TRBV7-2 and TRBJ2-3, is GAGVSQSPSNKVTEKGKDVELRCDPISGHTALYWYRQSLGQGLEFLIYFQGNSAPDKSGLPSDRFSAERTGGSVSTLTIQRTQQEDSAVYLCASSFTAGTDTQYFGPGTRLTVL.

This clone is a singleton in its sample. CDR3 residues: CASSHRPGLEETQYF. CDR3 bases: TGTGCCAGCAGTCATAGACCGGGACTAGAAGAGACCCAGTACTTC. The rearrangement joins TRBV11-2 to TRBJ2-5, with TRBD2 matching over 8 bases. The CDR3 consists of 15 residues. The V gene end was trimmed by 6 bases and the J gene end by 3 bases; junction bases not matched to a gene: 9. Germline CDR1 is SGHAT and CDR2 is FQNNGV.

The chain recombines TRBV27 with TRBJ2-6; 7 bases match TRBD1. This CDR3 region has 15 residues. V dropped 5 bases and J dropped 0; count of bases not matched to a gene: 1. Germline CDR1 and CDR2: MNHEY and SMNVEV (reference sequence). The CDR3 coding sequence is TGTGCCAGCAGTAGGGGGCTCTCTGGGGCCAACGTCCTGACTTTC. Its protein product is CASSRGLSGANVLTF. The entire variable domain, with the rest obtained from reference TRBV27 and TRBJ2-6, is as follows: EAQVTQNPRYLITVTGKKLTVTCSQNMNHEYMSWYRQDPGLGLRQIYYSMNVEVTDKGDVPEGYKVSRKEKRNFPLILESPSPNQTSLYFCASSRGLSGANVLTFGAGSRLTVL.

This clone appeared a few times. This chain joins TRBV5-6 and TRBJ2-7; 11 bases agree with TRBD2. Looked up from germline, CDR1 is SGHDT and CDR2 is YYEEEE. The CDR3 is 14 amino acids. V was pared by 3 bases and J by 6 bases, with 5 bases of the junction left unmatched. The CDR3 sequence: CASSSLAGELEQYF. CDR3 bases: TGTGCCAGCAGCTCACTAGCGGGGGAGCTCGAGCAGTACTTC. The full variable domain, rest sourced from reference TRBV5-6 and TRBJ2-7, is DAGVTQSPTHLIKTRGQQVTLRCSPKSGHDTVSWYQQALGQGPQFIFQYYEEEERQRGNFPDRFSGHQFPNYSSELNVNALLLGDSALYLCASSSLAGELEQYFGPGTRLTVT.

This clone was seen more than once but under ten times. The V gene is TRBV19, the J gene TRBJ1-2; TRBD1 aligns across 9 bases. Per the germline V gene, CDR1 is LNHDA and CDR2 is SQIVND (reference sequence). V was pared by 10 bases and J by 5 bases, with 20 bases of the junction left unmatched. The length of the CDR3 is 17 residues. CDR3 in amino acids: CATTRDRAVGERYGYTF. In DNA, the CDR3 is TGTGCCACCACCCGGGACAGGGCCGTTGGAGAAAGATATGGCTACACCTTC.

The CDR3 DNA reads TGTGCCAGCAGTTACTCACGTAGCTCCTATAATTCACCCCTCCACTTT. This gives the protein CASSYSRSSYNSPLHF. The chain combines TRBV6-6 with TRBJ1-6; D gene uncertain. The germline V gene has CDR1 MNHNY and CDR2 SVGAGI (reference sequence). CDR3 length: 16 amino acids. Trimming removed 0 bases from V and 0 bases from J, with 6 bases in between.

The rearrangement links TRBV5-4 to TRBJ1-2; 7 bases line up with TRBD1. Germline V lookup: CDR1 SGHNT, CDR2 YYREEE (reference sequence). The CDR3 has 15 residues. The V and J ends lost 4 bases and 2 bases, in that order; junction bases with no gene match: 8. The CDR3 DNA sequence: TGTGCCAGCAGCCTTGACCGACAGGGCAACTATGGCTACACCTTC. Protein product: CASSLDRQGNYGYTF.

The chain carries TRBV3-1 (or the pseudogene TRBV3-2) and TRBJ2-1; TRBD1 agrees at 9 bases. CDR3 length: 19 residues. Unmatched junction bases numbered 10, after V lost 1 base and J lost 0 bases. Looked up from germline, CDR1 is LGHDT and CDR2 is YNNKEL (reference sequence). CDR3 coding DNA: TGTGCCAGCAGCCAAGTCCCGGGACAGGGTCCTACCTCCTACAATGAGCAGTTCTTC. Amino acid sequence: CASSQVPGQGPTSYNEQFF.

The chain uses TRBV12-3 or TRBV12-4 and TRBJ1-1; D gene unclear. V shed 5 bases and J shed 1 base, with 8 bases lying between them. This CDR3 is 13 amino acids long. In nucleotides, the CDR3 is TGTGCCAGCAGTCTGTGGCAGAACACTGAAGCTTTCTTT. The encoded protein is CASSLWQNTEAFF.

This clone was counted between two and nine times. This chain joins TRBV2 and TRBJ1-1; 9 bases are a match to TRBD1. The CDR3 loop spans 16 amino acids. CDR1 SNHLY and CDR2 FYNNEI come from the germline V gene. V gave up 6 bases and J gave up 1 base; unmatched junction bases: 9. The CDR3 DNA sequence: TGTGCCAGCAGATTGGACAGGGGTATCCAGAACACTGAAGCTTTCTTT. It codes for CASRLDRGIQNTEAFF.

The rearrangement joins TRBV5-4 to TRBJ2-1, with TRBD2 matching 7 bases. Germline CDR1 and CDR2: SGHNT and YYREEE (reference sequence). Trimming took 0 bases from V and 5 from J; bases not matched to a gene: 2. This CDR3 has 14 residues. The CDR3 here is CASSLVRGDNEQFF. The CDR3, as DNA: TGTGCCAGCAGCTTGGTTCGGGGGGACAATGAGCAGTTCTTC.